The clone carrying this T cell receptor beta chain was seen repeatedly, ten times or more. Its target is unknown. The data stem from a study of spatial heterogeneity in lung cancer. Study-wide results and caveats: Mutation counts in tumors were tracked by counts of expanded intratumoral alpha and beta TCRs.

Time point described: sample taken at primary tumor resection. A unique molecular identifier was attached to every TCR cDNA molecule. Using its own MiXCR run on the 5' RACE reads, TCRdb lists one record per CDR3 protein. The table lists about 100,000 distinct CDR3 sequences, about 4.4% of them singletons. In germline, CDR1 is LNHNV, CDR2 YYDKDF (reference sequence). CDR3 size: 13 residues. V gave up 4 bases and J gave up 3 bases; unmatched junction bases: 3. This chain uses TRBV15 with TRBJ2-7; 7 positions match TRBD1. The starting material was lung tumor tissue, obtained at surgery. The sequence derives from a male donor with early-stage non-small cell lung cancer. CDR3 sequence reads: CATSTTGFYEQYF. For the CDR3, the DNA is TGTGCCACCAGCACGACAGGGTTCTACGAGCAGTACTTC.